One and the same sample provided the 19 T cell receptor beta chains below, sequenced in a study of blood T cell repertoires in COVID-19 (dated by TCRdb to about 2020). Library preparation was by the immunoSEQ multiplex PCR assay. TCRdb provides this immuneACCESS table in a form limited to in-frame rearrangements. Some clones are lacking; in checked studies, under half of them reflect an unresolved V gene, and why the rest are absent is not known. The sample profile shows 200,000 or so clones; around nine tenths of them were found once. The ten largest clones represent less than 3.5% of the sample. The sample taken for sequencing was peripheral blood. Receptors were obtained from a woman aged 55 to 70 with acute or convalescent COVID-19.

V and J are TRBV30 and TRBJ1-2, with a tentative D call TRBD1 (5 bases). Germline lookup yields CDR1 GTSNPN and CDR2 SVGIG (reference sequence). V lost 1 base, J lost 6 bases, and 15 bases lay in between. This CDR3 is 14 amino acids long. CDR3 in DNA: TGTGCCTGGAGTGGGGGCAGGGATGGGCATGGCTACACCTTC. Translating gives CAWSGGRDGHGYTF.

The V gene is TRBV9, the J gene TRBJ2-3, with TRBD2 identical over 11 bases. Losses at the gene ends were 0 bases for V and 3 bases for J; bases not matched to a gene: 3. The CDR3 has 16 residues. Germline V gene lookup returns CDR1 SGDLS and CDR2 YYNGEE. The DNA of the CDR3 is TGTGCCAGCAGCGTAGGGTCTAGCGGGGGGACAGATACGCAGTATTTT. This translates into CASSVGSSGGTDTQYF. Full variable domain (missing parts from reference TRBV9 and TRBJ2-3): DSGVTQTPKHLITATGQRVTLRCSPRSGDLSVYWYQQSLDQGLQFLIQYYNGEERAKGNILERFSAQQFPDLHSELNLSSLELGDSALYFCASSVGSSGGTDTQYFGPGTRLTVL.

The chain links TRBV6-5 to TRBJ1-6, with a tentative D call TRBD1 (5 bases). The V gene's germline CDR1 is MNHEY and CDR2 SVGAGI. CDR3 length equals 13 residues. With 7 bases removed from V and 9 bases from J, the gap between germline ends came to 13 bases. This CDR3 reads CASTNRQGSPLHF. In DNA form, the CDR3 reads TGTGCCAGCACGAACAGGCAAGGTTCACCCCTCCACTTT.

The chain combines TRBV4-3 with TRBJ1-2; 8 bases are a match to TRBD1. The CDR3 has 15 residues. J gave up 0 bases and V 5 bases, and 5 bases lay outside the gene matches. The germline gives CDR1 LGHNA, CDR2 YSLEER. The CDR3 nucleotides are TGCGCCAGCAGCTCTCGACAGGGGACTAACTATGGCTACACCTTC. Residues: CASSSRQGTNYGYTF.

The V gene is TRBV27, the J gene TRBJ1-2; 8 bases are a match to TRBD1. The ends lost 8 bases at V and 8 bases at J; junction bases unmatched: 10. The CDR3 consists of 13 residues. Germline CDR1 and CDR2: MNHEY and SMNVEV (reference sequence). CDR3 amino acids: CASADRVDFGYTF. The CDR3, as DNA: TGTGCCAGCGCGGACAGGGTGGATTTCGGCTACACCTTC.

This chain connects TRBV4-3 to TRBJ1-6; no firm D call. Germline-derived CDR1 and CDR2 are LGHNA and YSLEER. The CDR3 extends over 15 amino acids. V lost 1 base and J 7 bases, leaving 11 bases between the germline ends. DNA of the CDR3: TGCGCCAGCAGCCAAGGACACGGTGGGAATTCACCCCTCCACTTT. Its protein is CASSQGHGGNSPLHF.

This sequence joins TRBV11-2 and TRBJ2-3; unclear D gene. CDR3 size: 14 residues. Germline CDR1 SGHAT, CDR2 FQNNGV. The V gene lost 4 bases and the J gene lost 3 bases, with 11 bases spanning the gap. CDR3 loop: CASSSWLRTDTQYF. The CDR3 region has the DNA TGTGCCAGCAGCTCATGGTTGCGGACAGATACGCAGTATTTT.

The V call is TRBV5-1, the J call TRBJ1-2, with TRBD1 matching over 7 bases. Germline V gene sequence: CDR1 SGHRS, CDR2 YFSETQ. The CDR3 length is 15 residues. V shed 0 bases, J shed 8 bases, and the junction held 10 bases outside the gene matches. The CDR3 spells CASSLDQGGIWGYTF. DNA for the CDR3: TGCGCCAGCAGCTTGGATCAGGGGGGAATATGGGGCTACACCTTC.

The rearrangement links TRBV6-5 to TRBJ1-5; maybe TRBD1 (6 bases). This CDR3 has 15 amino acids. Germline values: CDR1 MNHEY, CDR2 SVGAGI. V lost 4 bases to trimming and J lost 6 bases, with 16 bases between them. DNA of the CDR3: TGTGCCAGCAGTTCCGGTAAACAGGGATCTCAGCCCCAGCATTTT. Protein sequence: CASSSGKQGSQPQHF.

The gene calls are TRBV4-2 and TRBJ2-7, with 8 nucleotides matching TRBD1. CDR1 and CDR2 (germline): LGHNA, YNFKEQ. CDR3 length: 17 residues. V shed 4 bases and J 3 bases; nucleotides not matched to a gene: 14. The CDR3 DNA reads as TGTGCCAGCAGCCCGTATGGTGACAGGGGCTCTTTCTACGAGCAGTACTTC. It specifies CASSPYGDRGSFYEQYF.

The table lists this clone with a few counts. The genes are TRBV4-2 and TRBJ1-2; 7 bases align to TRBD1. CDR1 and CDR2 (germline): LGHNA, YNFKEQ. The V segment lost 1 base and the J segment 2 bases; nucleotides outside the gene matches: 4. This CDR3 is 15 amino acids long. CDR3 sequence reads: CASSQVDRANYGYTF. Written as DNA, the CDR3 is TGTGCCAGCAGCCAAGTCGACAGGGCGAACTATGGCTACACCTTC.

V is TRBV27 and J is TRBJ1-4; 9 positions agree with TRBD1. CDR1 MNHEY and CDR2 SMNVEV come from the germline V gene (reference sequence). With V trimmed by 5 bases and J by 7 bases, 29 bases remained unmatched. The CDR3 totals 22 residues. This chain's CDR3 is CASSSNRDREEFGRRGGEKLFF. The DNA of the CDR3 is TGTGCCAGCAGTAGCAACCGGGACAGGGAGGAATTCGGGAGAAGGGGAGGTGAAAAACTGTTTTTT.

This clone appeared once. The rearrangement uses TRBV5-1 and TRBJ2-7; TRBD1 matches at 8 bases. J lost 1 base, V lost 4 bases, and 4 bases had no gene match. This CDR3 region has 14 residues. The germline gives CDR1 SGHRS, CDR2 YFSETQ. The CDR3: CASSMGQASYEQYF. As DNA, the CDR3 is TGCGCCAGCAGCATGGGACAGGCATCCTACGAGCAGTACTTC.

The V call is TRBV6-2 or TRBV6-3, the J call TRBJ1-1; TRBD1 is a possible D gene (5 bases). Trimming removed 4 bases from V and 5 bases from J, with 17 bases in between. Germline loops: CDR1 MNHEY, CDR2 SVGEGT. The CDR3 is 15 residues long. The CDR3 DNA sequence: TGTGCCAGCAGTTCCGTCCGGGACTTAGGAACTGAAGCTTTCTTT. Translated: CASSSVRDLGTEAFF.

The V gene is TRBV3-1 (or the pseudogene TRBV3-2), the J gene TRBJ2-7, with 9 bases aligning to TRBD1. The CDR3 totals 13 residues. V lost 4 bases to trimming and J lost 6 bases; unmatched junction nucleotides: 4. Germline V gives CDR1 LGHDT, CDR2 YNNKEL (reference sequence). For the CDR3, the DNA is TGTGCCAGCAGCCGGACAGGGGTGGGCGAGCAGTACTTC. This translates into CASSRTGVGEQYF.

The chain has TRBV4-2 and TRBJ2-5; weak D call: TRBD1 (7 bases). Looked up from germline, CDR1 is LGHNA and CDR2 is YNFKEQ. This CDR3 contains 15 residues. Trimming pared 0 bases from V and 5 bases from J, leaving 13 bases between. The CDR3 here is CASSQEQGGRETQYF. CDR3 DNA: TGTGCCAGCAGCCAAGAGCAGGGGGGACGGGAGACCCAGTACTTC.

The gene calls are TRBV6-1 and TRBJ2-7; 8 bases fit TRBD2. The V gene end was trimmed by 2 bases and the J gene end by 1 base; junction bases not matched to a gene: 7. The CDR3 contains 16 residues. Germline CDR1 is MNHNS and CDR2 is SASEGT. CDR3 residues: CASSESWASGSYEQYF. In DNA form, the CDR3 reads TGTGCCAGCAGTGAATCTTGGGCTAGCGGGTCCTACGAGCAGTACTTC.

The chain carries TRBV7-2 and TRBJ2-5; 7 positions match TRBD2. Germline V CDR1 and CDR2: SGHTA, FQGNSA. The V segment lost 6 bases and the J segment 5 bases; nucleotides outside the gene matches: 12. The CDR3 has 15 residues. DNA of the CDR3: TGTGCCAGCAGACTAAATCACGGGAGGCCCGAGACCCAGTACTTC. It yields the protein CASRLNHGRPETQYF.

The rearrangement joins TRBV2 to TRBJ1-5, with unresolved D. Germline V CDR1 and CDR2: SNHLY, FYNNEI. There are 13 residues in the CDR3. The germline V and J ends were trimmed by 4 bases and 4 bases, with 8 bases remaining between them. CDR3 sequence (DNA): TGTGCCAGCAGTGTTAGCAATAATCAGCCCCAGCATTTT. Translated, it gives CASSVSNNQPQHF.